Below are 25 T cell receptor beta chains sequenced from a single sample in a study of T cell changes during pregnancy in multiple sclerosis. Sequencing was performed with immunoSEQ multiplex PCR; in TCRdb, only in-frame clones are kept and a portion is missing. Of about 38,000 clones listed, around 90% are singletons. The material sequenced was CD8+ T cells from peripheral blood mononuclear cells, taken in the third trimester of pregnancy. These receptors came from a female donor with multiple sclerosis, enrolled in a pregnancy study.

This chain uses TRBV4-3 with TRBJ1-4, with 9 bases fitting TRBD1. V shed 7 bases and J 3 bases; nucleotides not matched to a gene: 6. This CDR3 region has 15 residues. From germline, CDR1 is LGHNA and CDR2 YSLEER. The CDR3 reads CASKQGALANEKLFF. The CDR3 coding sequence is TGCGCCAGCAAACAGGGGGCTCTGGCTAATGAAAAACTGTTTTTT.

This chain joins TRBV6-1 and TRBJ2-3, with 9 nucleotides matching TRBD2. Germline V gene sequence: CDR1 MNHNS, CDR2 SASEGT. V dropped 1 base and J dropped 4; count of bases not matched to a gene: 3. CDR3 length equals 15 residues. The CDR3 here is CASSEELAGSDTQYF. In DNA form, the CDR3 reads TGTGCCAGCAGTGAAGAGCTAGCGGGGTCAGATACGCAGTATTTT.

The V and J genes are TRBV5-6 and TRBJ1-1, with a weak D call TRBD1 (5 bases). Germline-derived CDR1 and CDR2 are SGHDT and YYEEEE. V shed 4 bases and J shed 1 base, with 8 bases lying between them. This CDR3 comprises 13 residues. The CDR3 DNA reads TGTGCCAGCAGCCCGACAGAGAACACTGAAGCTTTCTTT. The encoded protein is CASSPTENTEAFF.

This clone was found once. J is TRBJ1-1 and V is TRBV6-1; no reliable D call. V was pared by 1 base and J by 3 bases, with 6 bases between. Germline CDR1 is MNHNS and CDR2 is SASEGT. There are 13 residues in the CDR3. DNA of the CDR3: TGTGCCAGCAGTGAAGACAGCCACACTGAAGCTTTCTTT. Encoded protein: CASSEDSHTEAFF.

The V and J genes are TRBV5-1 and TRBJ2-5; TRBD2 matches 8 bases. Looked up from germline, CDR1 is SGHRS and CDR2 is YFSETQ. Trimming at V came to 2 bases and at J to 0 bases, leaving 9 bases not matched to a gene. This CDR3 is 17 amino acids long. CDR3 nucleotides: TGCGCCAGCAGCTTTGAATTCGGGACTAGGGACCAAGAGACCCAGTACTTC. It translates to CASSFEFGTRDQETQYF. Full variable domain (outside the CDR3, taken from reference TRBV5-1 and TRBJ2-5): KAGVTQTPRYLIKTRGQQVTLSCSPISGHRSVSWYQQTPGQGLQFLFEYFSETQRNKGNFPGRFSGRQFSNSRSEMNVSTLELGDSALYLCASSFEFGTRDQETQYFGPGTRLLVL.

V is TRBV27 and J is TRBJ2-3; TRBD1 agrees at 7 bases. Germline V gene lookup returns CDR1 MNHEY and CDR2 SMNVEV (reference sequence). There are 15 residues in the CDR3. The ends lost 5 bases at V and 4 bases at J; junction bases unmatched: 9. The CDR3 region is CASSIGTAASDTQYF. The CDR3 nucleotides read TGTGCCAGCAGTATCGGGACAGCAGCCTCAGATACGCAGTATTTT.

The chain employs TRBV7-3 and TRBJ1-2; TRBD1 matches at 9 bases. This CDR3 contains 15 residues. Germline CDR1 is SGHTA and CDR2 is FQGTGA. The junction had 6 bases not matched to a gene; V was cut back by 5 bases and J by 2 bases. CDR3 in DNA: TGTGCCAGCAGCCCCACCGGGACAGGGAACTATGGCTACACCTTC. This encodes CASSPTGTGNYGYTF.

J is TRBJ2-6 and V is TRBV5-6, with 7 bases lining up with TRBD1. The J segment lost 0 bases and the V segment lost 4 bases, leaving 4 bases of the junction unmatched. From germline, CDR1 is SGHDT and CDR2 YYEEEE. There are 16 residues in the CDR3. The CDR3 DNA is TGTGCCAGCAGCCTAGGGACAGCCTCTGGGGCCAACGTCCTGACTTTC. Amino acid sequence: CASSLGTASGANVLTF.

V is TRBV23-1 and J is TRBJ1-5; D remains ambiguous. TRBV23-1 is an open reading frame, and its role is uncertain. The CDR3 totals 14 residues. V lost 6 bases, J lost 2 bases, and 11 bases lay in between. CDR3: CASRRFQGNQPQHF. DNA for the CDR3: TGCGCCAGCAGGCGATTTCAGGGCAATCAGCCCCAGCATTTT.

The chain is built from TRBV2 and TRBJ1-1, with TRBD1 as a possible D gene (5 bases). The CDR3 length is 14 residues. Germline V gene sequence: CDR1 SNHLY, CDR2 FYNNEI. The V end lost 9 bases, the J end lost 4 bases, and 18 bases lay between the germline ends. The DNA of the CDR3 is TGTGCCAGTACTCGGCCAGGGAAGCTCACTGAAGCTTTCTTT. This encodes CASTRPGKLTEAFF.

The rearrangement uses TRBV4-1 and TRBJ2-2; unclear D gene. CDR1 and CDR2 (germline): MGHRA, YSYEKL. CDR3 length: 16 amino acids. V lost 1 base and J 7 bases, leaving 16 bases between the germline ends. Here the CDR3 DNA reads TGCGCCAGCAGCCAAGGCGTCTGGGCCGTATACGGGGAGCTGTTTTTT. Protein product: CASSQGVWAVYGELFF.

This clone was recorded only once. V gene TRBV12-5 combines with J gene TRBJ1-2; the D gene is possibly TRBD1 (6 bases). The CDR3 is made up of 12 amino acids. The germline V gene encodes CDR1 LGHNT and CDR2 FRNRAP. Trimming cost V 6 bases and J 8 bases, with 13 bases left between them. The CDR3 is CASGEGVWGYTF. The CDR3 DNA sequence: TGTGCTAGTGGAGAGGGGGTTTGGGGCTACACCTTC.

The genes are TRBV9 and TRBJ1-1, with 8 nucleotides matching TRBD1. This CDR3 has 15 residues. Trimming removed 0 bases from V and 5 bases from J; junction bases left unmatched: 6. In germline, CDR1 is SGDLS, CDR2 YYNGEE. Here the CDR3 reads CASSVDGRGLTEAFF. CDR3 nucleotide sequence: TGTGCCAGCAGCGTAGACGGCAGGGGGCTAACTGAAGCTTTCTTT.

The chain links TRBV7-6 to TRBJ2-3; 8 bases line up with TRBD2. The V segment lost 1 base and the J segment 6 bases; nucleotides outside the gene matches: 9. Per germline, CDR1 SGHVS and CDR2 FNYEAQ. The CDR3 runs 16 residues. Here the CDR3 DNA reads TGTGCCAGCAGCTTAGAAACTAGCGGTAGGAGGGATACGCAGTATTTT. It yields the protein CASSLETSGRRDTQYF.

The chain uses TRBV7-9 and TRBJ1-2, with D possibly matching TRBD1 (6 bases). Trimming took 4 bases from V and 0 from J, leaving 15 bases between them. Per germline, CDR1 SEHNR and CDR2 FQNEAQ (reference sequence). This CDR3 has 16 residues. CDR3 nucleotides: TGTGCCAGCAGCTCCCTGGACAGCCTTACTAACTATGGCTACACCTTC. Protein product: CASSSLDSLTNYGYTF. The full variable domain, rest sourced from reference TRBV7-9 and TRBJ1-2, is DTGVSQNPRHKITKRGQNVTFRCDPISEHNRLYWYRQTLGQGPEFLTYFQNEAQLEKSRLLSDRFSAERPKGSFSTLEIQRTEQGDSAMYLCASSSLDSLTNYGYTFGSGTRLTVV.

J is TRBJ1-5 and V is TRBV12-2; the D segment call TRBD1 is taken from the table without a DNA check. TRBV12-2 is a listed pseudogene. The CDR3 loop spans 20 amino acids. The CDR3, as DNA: TGTGCAAGTCGCCCCTGCCGCCGGGACAGGGGTTCGGGTAGCAATCAGCCCCAGCATTTT. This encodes CASRPCRRDRGSGSNQPQHF.

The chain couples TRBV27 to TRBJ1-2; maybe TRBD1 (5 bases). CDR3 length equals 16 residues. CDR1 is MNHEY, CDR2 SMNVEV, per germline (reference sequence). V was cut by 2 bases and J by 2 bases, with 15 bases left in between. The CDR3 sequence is CASSLLWGIGNYGYTF. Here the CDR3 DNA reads TGTGCCAGCAGTTTACTGTGGGGCATTGGGAACTATGGCTACACCTTC.

The CDR3 coding sequence is TGTGCCAGCAGCGTAGAGGGAGGGGTTACTGAAGCTTTCTTT. Translating gives CASSVEGGVTEAFF. The chain employs TRBV9 and TRBJ1-1, with D perhaps TRBD1 (5 bases). CDR1 SGDLS and CDR2 YYNGEE come from the germline V gene. The length of the CDR3 is 14 residues. The V end lost 0 bases, the J end lost 5 bases, and 11 bases lay between the germline ends.

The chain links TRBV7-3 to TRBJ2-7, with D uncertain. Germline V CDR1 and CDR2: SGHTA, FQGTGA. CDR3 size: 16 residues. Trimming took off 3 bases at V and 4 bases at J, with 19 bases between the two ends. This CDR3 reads CASSFSPQVFSYEQYF. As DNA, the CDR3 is TGTGCCAGCAGCTTTTCTCCCCAGGTTTTCAGTTACGAGCAGTACTTC.

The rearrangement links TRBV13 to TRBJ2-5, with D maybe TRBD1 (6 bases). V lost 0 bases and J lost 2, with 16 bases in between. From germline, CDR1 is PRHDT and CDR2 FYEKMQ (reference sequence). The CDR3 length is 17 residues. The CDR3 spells CASSLGGAWGRQETQYF. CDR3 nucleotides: TGTGCCAGCAGCTTAGGGGGGGCTTGGGGCAGGCAAGAGACCCAGTACTTC.

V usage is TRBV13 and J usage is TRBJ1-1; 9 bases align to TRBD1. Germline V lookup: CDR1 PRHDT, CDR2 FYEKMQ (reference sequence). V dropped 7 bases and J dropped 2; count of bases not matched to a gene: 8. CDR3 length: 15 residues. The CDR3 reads CASNPGTGSNTEAFF. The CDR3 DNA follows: TGTGCCAGCAACCCCGGGACAGGGAGTAACACTGAAGCTTTCTTT. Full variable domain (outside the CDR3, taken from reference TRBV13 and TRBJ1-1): AAGVIQSPRHLIKEKRETATLKCYPIPRHDTVYWYQQGPGQDPQFLISFYEKMQSDKGSIPDRFSAQQFSDYHSELNMSSLELGDSALYFCASNPGTGSNTEAFFGQGTRLTVV.

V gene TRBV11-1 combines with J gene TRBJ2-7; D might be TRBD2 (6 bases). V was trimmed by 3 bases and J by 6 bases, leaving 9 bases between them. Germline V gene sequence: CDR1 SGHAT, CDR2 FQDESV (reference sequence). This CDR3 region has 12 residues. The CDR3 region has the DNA TGTGCCAGCAGCTTGACTAGTTTCGAGCAGTACTTC. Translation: CASSLTSFEQYF. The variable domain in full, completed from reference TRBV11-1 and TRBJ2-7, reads EAEVAQSPRYKITEKSQAVAFWCDPISGHATLYWYRQILGQGPELLVQFQDESVVDDSQLPKDRFSAERLKGVDSTLKIQPAELGDSAMYLCASSLTSFEQYFGPGTRLTVT.

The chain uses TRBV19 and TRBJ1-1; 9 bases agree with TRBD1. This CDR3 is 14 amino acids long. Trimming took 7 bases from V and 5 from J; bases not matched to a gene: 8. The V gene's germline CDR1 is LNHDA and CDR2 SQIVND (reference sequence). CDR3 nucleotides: TGTGCCAGTACCTGGACAGGGGTGGGTACTGAAGCTTTCTTT. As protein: CASTWTGVGTEAFF. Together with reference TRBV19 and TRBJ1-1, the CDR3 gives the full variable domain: DGGITQSPKYLFRKEGQNVTLSCEQNLNHDAMYWYRQDPGQGLRLIYYSQIVNDFQKGDIAEGYSVSREKKESFPLTVTSAQKNPTAFYLCASTWTGVGTEAFFGQGTRLTVV.

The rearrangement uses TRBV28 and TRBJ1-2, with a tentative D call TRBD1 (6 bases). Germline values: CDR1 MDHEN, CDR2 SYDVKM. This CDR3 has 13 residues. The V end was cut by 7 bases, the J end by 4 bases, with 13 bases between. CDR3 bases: TGTGCCAGCACGGTGAGGGGGGGCTATGGCTACACCTTC. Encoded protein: CASTVRGGYGYTF.

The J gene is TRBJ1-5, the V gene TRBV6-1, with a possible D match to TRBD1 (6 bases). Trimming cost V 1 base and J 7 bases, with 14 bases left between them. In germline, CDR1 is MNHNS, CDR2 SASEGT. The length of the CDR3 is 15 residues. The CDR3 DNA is TGTGCCAGCAGTGAAGACGGCGGGGGGCAGCAGCCCCAGCATTTT. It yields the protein CASSEDGGGQQPQHF.